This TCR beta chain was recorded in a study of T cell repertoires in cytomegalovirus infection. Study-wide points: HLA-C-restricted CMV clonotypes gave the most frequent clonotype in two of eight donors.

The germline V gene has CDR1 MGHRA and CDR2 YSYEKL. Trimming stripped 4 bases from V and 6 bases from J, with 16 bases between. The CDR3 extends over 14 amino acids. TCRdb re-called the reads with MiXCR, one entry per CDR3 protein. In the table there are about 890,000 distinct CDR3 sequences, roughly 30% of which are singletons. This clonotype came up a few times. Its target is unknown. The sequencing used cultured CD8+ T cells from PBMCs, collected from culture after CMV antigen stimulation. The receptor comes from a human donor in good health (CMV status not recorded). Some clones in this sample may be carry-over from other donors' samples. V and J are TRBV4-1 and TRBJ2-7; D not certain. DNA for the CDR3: TGCGCCAGCAGCCTAGGCCCATTCGCCTTCGAGCAGTACTTC. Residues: CASSLGPFAFEQYF.